This TCR beta chain was found in a study of shared clonotypes between healthy human individuals. Turning to the study itself: Each donor contributed plates that comprised three CD4 naive, three CD4 memory, two CD8 naive and one CD8 memory.

The protocol was immunoSEQ multiplex PCR, while the TCRdb copy is restricted to in-frame clones and leaves out a portion. Of about 330,000 clones in the sample, roughly 84% are singletons; the top ten hold roughly 17%. Losses at the gene ends were 7 bases for V and 1 base for J; bases not matched to a gene: 10. Germline assignment: CDR1 MDHEN and CDR2 SYDVKM. The CDR3 loop spans 16 amino acids. Sequencing was done on a sample of memory CD8+ T cells sorted from blood. Subset given: CD45RO+ cells pooled with CCR7-negative TemRA cells. This chain uses TRBV28 with TRBJ2-5, with 9 nucleotides matching TRBD1. The sequence derives from a young man in good health. CDR3 coding DNA: TGTGCCAGCACCTATAAGACAGGGGGTGGCCAAGAGACCCAGTACTTC. Translated, it gives CASTYKTGGGQETQYF.